The clone carrying this T cell receptor beta chain was counted only a few times. No antigen is known for it. One end of the junction is discordant with germline, which a read error may explain. CDR3 length: 14 residues. Germline V gene data show CDR1 as MGHRA and CDR2 as YSYEKL. TCRdb redid the calling of the 5' RACE reads with MiXCR, one entry per CDR3 protein. This table has 400,000 or so distinct CDR3 sequences, around 18% appearing once. This entry comes from a study of T-cell memory formation after mild COVID-19. Overall study findings and caveats: The SARS-CoV-2 specificity of second-wave clones reaching peak at day 37 remained unverified. Clones contracting across day 15 to 85 had a balanced CD4/CD8 profile; later expanding clones leaned CD4+.

The source is an adult woman who had mild COVID-19 (a few samples of this study predate the infection). Cell type and time point are not known. The specimen was PBMCs or a T cell subset sorted from them (not recorded which). The rearrangement uses TRBV4-1 and TRBJ2-7; possible D gene TRBD2, 6 bases. The CDR3 nucleotides read TGCGCCAGCAGCCCTTGGAGTAACGGAGGGCCCATAGACTTC. It yields the protein CASSPWSNGGPIDF.